The rows below give T cell receptor beta chains drawn from one sample of a study of prognosis after radiotherapy for stage I lung cancer. TCRdb reanalysed the multiplex PCR reads using MiXCR and keeps one entry per CDR3 protein. The table records about 35,000 distinct CDR3 sequences, under 40% of them present only once. The sequencing here drew on PBMCs, taken before or after stereotactic body radiation therapy (not recorded which). These receptors were obtained from a donor aged 50 or older with non-small cell lung cancer. Both conserved end residues are part of each CDR3. A D gene is named only where the DNA matches it firmly. Clone size is shown for a subset of rows, as once, few, many or a class of expanded clone.

clone_size: many; j_call: TRBJ2-1; v_call: TRBV7-3; d_call: -; cdr3_aa: CASSPTRDNEQFF; cdr3_nt: TGTGCCAGCAGCCCAACCCGGGACAATGAGCAGTTCTTC
clone_size: many; j_call: TRBJ2-3; v_call: TRBV6-2/TRBV6-3; d_call: TRBD2; cdr3_aa: CASSLGGITDTQYF; cdr3_nt: TGTGCCAGCAGTTTGGGGGGGATAACAGATACGCAGTATTTT
clone_size: many; j_call: TRBJ1-5; v_call: TRBV7-6; d_call: -; cdr3_aa: CASSLNGWQPQHF; cdr3_nt: TGTGCCAGCAGCCTAAACGGTTGGCAGCCCCAGCATTTT
clone_size: many; j_call: TRBJ2-3; v_call: TRBV24-1; d_call: -; cdr3_aa: CATSVSGDTQYF; cdr3_nt: TGTGCCACCAGTGTTTCGGGAGATACGCAGTATTTT
clone_size: many; j_call: TRBJ2-5; v_call: TRBV28; d_call: TRBD1; cdr3_aa: CASTERTGLGETQYF; cdr3_nt: TGTGCCAGCACCGAACGGACAGGGTTAGGAGAGACCCAGTACTTC
clone_size: -; j_call: TRBJ2-5; v_call: TRBV11-2; d_call: TRBD1; cdr3_aa: CAGSIGTDGWGETQYF; cdr3_nt: TGTGCCGGCAGCATCGGGACAGATGGGTGGGGGGAGACCCAGTACTTC
clone_size: -; j_call: TRBJ1-1; v_call: TRBV12-3/TRBV12-4; d_call: TRBD1; cdr3_aa: CASRRGGWNTESFF; cdr3_nt: TGTGCCAGCAGACGAGGGGGCTGGAACACTGAATCTTTCTTT
clone_size: many; j_call: TRBJ2-2; v_call: TRBV27; d_call: TRBD2; cdr3_aa: CASSSGTPYTGELFF; cdr3_nt: TGTGCCAGCAGTAGCGGGACCCCTTACACCGGGGAGCTGTTTTTT
clone_size: many; j_call: TRBJ2-1; v_call: TRBV30; d_call: -; cdr3_aa: CAWSPQRGWNEQFF; cdr3_nt: TGTGCCTGGAGTCCCCAGCGAGGATGGAATGAGCAGTTCTTC
clone_size: many; j_call: TRBJ1-4; v_call: TRBV6-1; d_call: -; cdr3_aa: CASNVGAGSREKLFF; cdr3_nt: TGTGCCAGCAACGTAGGGGCAGGGAGCCGAGAAAAACTGTTTTTT
clone_size: -; j_call: TRBJ2-1; v_call: TRBV7-2; d_call: TRBD2; cdr3_aa: CASSDRTSWVHNEQFF; cdr3_nt: TGTGCCAGCAGCGACCGGACTAGCTGGGTTCACAATGAGCAGTTCTTC
clone_size: many; j_call: TRBJ2-3; v_call: TRBV20-1; d_call: -; cdr3_aa: CSARDRAGADTQYF; cdr3_nt: TGCAGTGCTAGAGATCGGGCAGGGGCAGATACGCAGTATTTT
clone_size: -; j_call: TRBJ1-6; v_call: TRBV6-2/TRBV6-3; d_call: -; cdr3_aa: CASSYGDLSPLHF; cdr3_nt: TGTGCCAGCAGTTATGGAGACCTCTCACCCCTCCACTTT
clone_size: many; j_call: TRBJ2-2; v_call: TRBV6-5; d_call: -; cdr3_aa: CASSYSGVNTGELFF; cdr3_nt: TGTGCCAGCAGTTACAGTGGGGTGAACACCGGGGAGCTGTTTTTT
clone_size: -; j_call: TRBJ1-2; v_call: TRBV6-1; d_call: -; cdr3_aa: CASSLSEAYGYTF; cdr3_nt: TGTGCCAGCAGTCTAAGCGAGGCCTATGGCTACACCTTC
clone_size: -; j_call: TRBJ2-7; v_call: TRBV29-1; d_call: -; cdr3_aa: CSVEEGVYEQYF; cdr3_nt: TGCAGCGTTGAAGAGGGAGTCTACGAGCAGTACTTC
clone_size: many; j_call: TRBJ1-1; v_call: TRBV3-1; d_call: -; cdr3_aa: CASSQASENTEAFF; cdr3_nt: TGTGCCAGCAGCCAAGCTAGTGAGAACACTGAAGCTTTCTTT
clone_size: many; j_call: TRBJ1-2; v_call: TRBV10-3; d_call: -; cdr3_aa: CAIRTENYGYTF; cdr3_nt: TGTGCCATCAGAACGGAGAACTATGGCTACACCTTC
clone_size: many; j_call: TRBJ2-3; v_call: TRBV11-3; d_call: -; cdr3_aa: CASSLGQTVSTDTQYF; cdr3_nt: TGTGCCAGCAGCCTAGGACAGACCGTTAGCACAGATACGCAGTATTTT
clone_size: many; j_call: TRBJ1-5; v_call: TRBV28; d_call: -; cdr3_aa: CASRGMGGGNQPQHF; cdr3_nt: TGTGCCAGCAGGGGGATGGGCGGTGGAAATCAGCCCCAGCATTTT
clone_size: -; j_call: TRBJ1-1; v_call: TRBV19; d_call: -; cdr3_aa: CASSIEGVKTEAFF; cdr3_nt: TGTGCCAGTAGTATAGAGGGAGTTAAGACTGAAGCTTTCTTT
clone_size: many; j_call: TRBJ2-1; v_call: TRBV11-2; d_call: TRBD2; cdr3_aa: CASSLGRGLALGNEQFF; cdr3_nt: TGTGCCAGCAGCTTAGGGAGGGGACTAGCATTGGGCAATGAGCAGTTCTTC
clone_size: many; j_call: TRBJ1-2; v_call: TRBV5-1; d_call: -; cdr3_aa: CASRSEDGANYGYTF; cdr3_nt: TGCGCCAGCAGATCTGAGGACGGCGCTAACTATGGCTACACCTTC
clone_size: -; j_call: TRBJ2-6; v_call: TRBV6-2/TRBV6-3; d_call: -; cdr3_aa: CAISGQGSGANVPTF; cdr3_nt: TGTGCCATCAGTGGCCAGGGCTCTGGGGCCAACGTCCCGACTTTC
clone_size: many; j_call: TRBJ1-1; v_call: TRBV5-1; d_call: -; cdr3_aa: CASSFSVNTEAFF; cdr3_nt: TGCGCCAGCAGCTTCTCCGTGAACACTGAAGCTTTCTTT
clone_size: many; j_call: TRBJ2-7; v_call: TRBV5-1; d_call: TRBD2; cdr3_aa: CASRMWMTSGRSSYEQYF; cdr3_nt: TGCGCCAGCCGTATGTGGATGACTAGCGGGAGGAGCTCCTACGAGCAGTACTTC